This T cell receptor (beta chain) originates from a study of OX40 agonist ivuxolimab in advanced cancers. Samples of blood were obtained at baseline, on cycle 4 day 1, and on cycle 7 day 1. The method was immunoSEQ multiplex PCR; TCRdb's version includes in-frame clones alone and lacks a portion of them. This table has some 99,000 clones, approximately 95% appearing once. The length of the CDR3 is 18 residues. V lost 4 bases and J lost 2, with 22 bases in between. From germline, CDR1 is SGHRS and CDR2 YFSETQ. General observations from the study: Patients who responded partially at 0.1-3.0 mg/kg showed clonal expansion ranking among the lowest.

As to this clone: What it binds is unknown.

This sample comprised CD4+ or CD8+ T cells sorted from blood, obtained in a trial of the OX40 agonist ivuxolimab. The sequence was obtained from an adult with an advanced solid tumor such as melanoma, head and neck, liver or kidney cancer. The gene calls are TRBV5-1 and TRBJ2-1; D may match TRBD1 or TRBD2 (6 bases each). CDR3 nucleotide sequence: TGCGCCAGCAGCCCCGATGGGGCCCGGAGGGGGGCCTACAATGAGCAGTTCTTC. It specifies CASSPDGARRGAYNEQFF.